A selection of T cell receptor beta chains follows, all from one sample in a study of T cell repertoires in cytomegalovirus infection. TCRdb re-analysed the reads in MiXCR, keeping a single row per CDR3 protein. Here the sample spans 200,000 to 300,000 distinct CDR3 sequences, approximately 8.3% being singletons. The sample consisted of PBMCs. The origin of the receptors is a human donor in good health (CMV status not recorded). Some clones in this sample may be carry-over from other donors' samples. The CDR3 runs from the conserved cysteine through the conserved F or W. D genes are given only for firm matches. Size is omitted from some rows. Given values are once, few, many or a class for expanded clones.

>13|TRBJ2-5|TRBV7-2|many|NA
TGTGCCAGCAGCTTAGGAGGTTTTGAGACCCAGTACTTC
CASSLGGFETQYF
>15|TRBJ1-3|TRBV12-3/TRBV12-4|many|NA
TGTGCCAGCAAAGACGCAGCCGCCTCTGGAAACACCATATATTTT
CASKDAAASGNTIYF
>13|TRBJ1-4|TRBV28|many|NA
TGTGCCAGCAGTTTGACAGCTAATGAAAAACTGTTTTTT
CASSLTANEKLFF
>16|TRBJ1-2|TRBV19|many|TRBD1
TGTGCCAGTAAGCCCCGGGACAGTAAAGGGCTCTATGGCTACACCTTC
CASKPRDSKGLYGYTF
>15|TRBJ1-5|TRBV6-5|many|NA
TGTGCCAGCAGTGACCTCCACACTAGAAATCAGCCCCAGCATTTT
CASSDLHTRNQPQHF
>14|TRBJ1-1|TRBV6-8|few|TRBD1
TGTGCCAGCACCCCGGACAGGACGAACACTGAAGCTTTCTTT
CASTPDRTNTEAFF
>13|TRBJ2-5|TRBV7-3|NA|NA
TGTGCCAGCAGCTTTGGGTCGGTTGAGACCCAGTACTTC
CASSFGSVETQYF
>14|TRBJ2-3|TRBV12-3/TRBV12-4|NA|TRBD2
TGTGCCAGCAGACCCGGACTAGGGTCAGATACGCAGTATTTT
CASRPGLGSDTQYF
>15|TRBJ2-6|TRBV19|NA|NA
TGTGCCAGTAGTATCAGTCTGGATGGGGCCAACGTCCTGACTTTC
CASSISLDGANVLTF
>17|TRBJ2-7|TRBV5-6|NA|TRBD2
TGTGCCAGCAGCTCACCAAGTGCAGCGGGAGGGCCTGAGGAGCAGTACTTC
CASSSPSAAGGPEEQYF
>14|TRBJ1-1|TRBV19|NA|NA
TGTGCCAGTAGGAAAGGAGATCTGAACACTGAAGCTTTCTTT
CASRKGDLNTEAFF
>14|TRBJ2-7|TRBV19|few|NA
TGTGCCAGTAGTCGAGACAGTCCTTCCTACGAGCAGTACTTC
CASSRDSPSYEQYF
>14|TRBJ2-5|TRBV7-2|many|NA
TGTGCCAGCAGCTTAGAATCGGATAGGGTGACCCAGTACTTC
CASSLESDRVTQYF
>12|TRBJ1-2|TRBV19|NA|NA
TGTGCCAGCCGAGACAGGCTCTATGGCTACACCTTC
CASRDRLYGYTF
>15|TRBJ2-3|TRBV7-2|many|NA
TGTGCCAGCAGCTTTGGGGGGTCCCTCACAGATACGCAGTATTTT
CASSFGGSLTDTQYF
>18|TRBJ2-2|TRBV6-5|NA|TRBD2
TGTGCCAGCAGCCACGGACTAGCGGGAGTTGTTGGCACCGGGGAGCTGTTTTTT
CASSHGLAGVVGTGELFF
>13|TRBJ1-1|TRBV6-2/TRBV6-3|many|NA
TGTGCCAGCAGCCGGATACAGAAGACTGAAGCTTTCTTT
CASSRIQKTEAFF
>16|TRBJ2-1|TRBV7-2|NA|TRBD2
TGTGCCAGCAGCTTGTTGACTAGCGGGGCTCACAATGAGCAGTTCTTC
CASSLLTSGAHNEQFF
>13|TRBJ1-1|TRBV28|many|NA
TGTGCCAGCAGTTTATTGCCCCCCGCTGAAGCTTTCTTT
CASSLLPPAEAFF
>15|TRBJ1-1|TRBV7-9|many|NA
TGTGCCAGCAGCACCCCGGGACATATGAACACTGAAGCTTTCTTT
CASSTPGHMNTEAFF
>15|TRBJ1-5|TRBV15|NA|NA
TGTGCCACCAGCAGGGACGCGAGTGGCAATCAGCCCCAGCATTTT
CATSRDASGNQPQHF
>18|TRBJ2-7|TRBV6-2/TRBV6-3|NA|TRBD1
TGTGCCAGCAGTTACGATGGGGAACCGGGACAGTCACCTTACGAGCAGTACTTC
CASSYDGEPGQSPYEQYF
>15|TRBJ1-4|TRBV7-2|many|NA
TGTGCCAGCAGCTTAGATCCGGGGCGGTATGAAAAACTGTTTTTT
CASSLDPGRYEKLFF
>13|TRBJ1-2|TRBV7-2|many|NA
TGTGCCAGCAGTTCTTGGCCGGTCTATGGCTACACCTTC
CASSSWPVYGYTF
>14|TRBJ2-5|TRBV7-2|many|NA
TGTGCCAGCAGCCTCCAGGGGGGGCCGGAGACCCAGTACTTC
CASSLQGGPETQYF
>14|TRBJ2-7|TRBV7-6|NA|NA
TGTGCCAGCAGCGCTGGACTATCGCCCTACGAGCAGTACTTC
CASSAGLSPYEQYF
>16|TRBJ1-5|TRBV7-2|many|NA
TGTGCCAGCAGCCCGGGAGGAAGATCGGGCAATCAGCCCCAGCATTTT
CASSPGGRSGNQPQHF
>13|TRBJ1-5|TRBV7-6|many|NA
TGTGCCAGCAGCTTAGCGGAGGATCAGCCCCAGCATTTT
CASSLAEDQPQHF
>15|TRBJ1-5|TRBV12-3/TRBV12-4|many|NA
TGTGCCAGCAGTTTTGGCAGGGAACTTAATCAGCCCCAGCATTTT
CASSFGRELNQPQHF
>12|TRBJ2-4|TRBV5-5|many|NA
TGTGCCAGCAGCTTAGGTGGAAACATTCAGTACTTC
CASSLGGNIQYF
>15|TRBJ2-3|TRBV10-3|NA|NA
TGTGCCATCAGTGACCCGGGGTCTAGCACAGATACGCAGTATTTT
CAISDPGSSTDTQYF
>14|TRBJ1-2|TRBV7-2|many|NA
TGTGCCAGCAGCCTAGATGGGGTCGGCTATGGCTACACCTTC
CASSLDGVGYGYTF
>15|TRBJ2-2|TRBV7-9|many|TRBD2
TGTGCCAGCAGCGGACGGGAGGTGGTCACCGGGGAGCTGTTTTTT
CASSGREVVTGELFF
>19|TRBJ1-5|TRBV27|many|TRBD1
TGTGCCAGCAGTTTACCCAAAACTCATGACAGGGAGGGCAATCAGCCCCAGCATTTT
CASSLPKTHDREGNQPQHF
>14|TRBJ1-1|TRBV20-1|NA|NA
TGCAGTGCGCAAGAACAGGGAAAGAACACTGAAGCTTTCTTT
CSAQEQGKNTEAFF
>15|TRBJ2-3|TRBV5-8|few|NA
TGTGCCAGCAGCTTGGAAGGGGGTAATGCAGATACGCAGTATTTT
CASSLEGGNADTQYF
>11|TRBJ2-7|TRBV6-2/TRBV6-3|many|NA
TGTGCCAGCGGACGGTTCTACGAGCAGTACTTC
CASGRFYEQYF
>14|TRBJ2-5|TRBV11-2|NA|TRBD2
TGTGCCAGCAGCTTAGCTAGCGGGAGAGAGACCCAGTACTTC
CASSLASGRETQYF
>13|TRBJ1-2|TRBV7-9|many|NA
TGTGCCAGCAGCCCTTCGGCGAGGCATGGCTACACCTTC
CASSPSARHGYTF
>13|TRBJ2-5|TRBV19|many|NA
TGTGCCAGTAGTATTAGCGTCCAAGAGACCCAGTACTTC
CASSISVQETQYF
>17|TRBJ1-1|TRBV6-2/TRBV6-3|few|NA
TGTGCCAGCAGTTACTCCGGCCAGGGTCTGTCTAACACTGAAGCTTTCTTT
CASSYSGQGLSNTEAFF
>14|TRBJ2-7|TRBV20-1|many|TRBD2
TGCAGTGCTAGAGCTAGGACTAGCGGCTACGAGCAGTACTTC
CSARARTSGYEQYF
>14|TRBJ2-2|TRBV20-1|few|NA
TGCAGTGCCGCCCGAAGAGCGAACACCGGGGAGCTGTTTTTT
CSAARRANTGELFF
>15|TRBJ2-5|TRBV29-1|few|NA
TGCAGCGTTGCCGTGGAGGACGGTTGGCAAGAGACCCAGTACTTC
CSVAVEDGWQETQYF
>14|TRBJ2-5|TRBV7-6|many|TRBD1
TGTGCCAGCAGCTCCCAGGGGGAAACGGGGACCCAGTACTTC
CASSSQGETGTQYF
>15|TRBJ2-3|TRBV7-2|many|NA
TGTGCCAGCAGCTTAGTGGGACGATCTACAGATACGCAGTATTTT
CASSLVGRSTDTQYF
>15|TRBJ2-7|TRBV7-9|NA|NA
TGTGCCAGCGAACCGGGCGGGGATCCACCCTACGAGCAGTACTTC
CASEPGGDPPYEQYF
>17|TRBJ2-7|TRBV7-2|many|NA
TGTGCCAGCAGCTTAGACTCTCGGGGCAGGGGATCCCACGAGCAGTACTTC
CASSLDSRGRGSHEQYF
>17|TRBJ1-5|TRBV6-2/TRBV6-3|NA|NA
TGTGCCAGCAGTTACTCCTTGGCGGGGATTAGCAATCAGCCCCAGCATTTT
CASSYSLAGISNQPQHF
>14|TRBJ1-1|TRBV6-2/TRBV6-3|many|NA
TGTGCCAGCAGTTACGGACGGTGGAACACTGAAGCTTTCTTT
CASSYGRWNTEAFF
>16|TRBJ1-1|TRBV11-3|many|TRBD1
TGTGCCAGCAGCTTGGCTGGACAGGGGGCGGTCACTGAAGCTTTCTTT
CASSLAGQGAVTEAFF
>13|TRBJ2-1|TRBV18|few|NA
TGTGCCAGCTCTCCTGAATTTAACCATGAGCAGTTCTTC
CASSPEFNHEQFF
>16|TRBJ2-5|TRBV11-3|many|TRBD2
TGTGCCAGCACCTTCGGGAGCGGGAGGGGGATGGAGACCCAGTACTTC
CASTFGSGRGMETQYF
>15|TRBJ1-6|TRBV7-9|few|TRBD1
TGTGCCAGCAGCCAACGGGACAGGGATAATTCACCCCTCCACTTT
CASSQRDRDNSPLHF
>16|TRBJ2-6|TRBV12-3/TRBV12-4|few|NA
TGTGCCAGCAGTTTATGGCAGGCTACGGGGGCCAACGTCCTGACTTTC
CASSLWQATGANVLTF
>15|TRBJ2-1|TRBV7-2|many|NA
TGTGCCAGCAGCTTAGAGTGGATGAGGGGCAATGAGCAGTTCTTC
CASSLEWMRGNEQFF
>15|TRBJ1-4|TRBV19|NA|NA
TGTGCCAGTAGTATCCGGGTCTCAACTAATGAAAAACTGTTTTTT
CASSIRVSTNEKLFF
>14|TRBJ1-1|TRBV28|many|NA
TGTGCCAGCAAGACACGTGGCATGAACACTGAAGCTTTCTTT
CASKTRGMNTEAFF